The 18 T cell receptor beta chains given below trace back to one sample, sequenced in a study of blood T cell repertoires in COVID-19. Here immunoSEQ multiplex PCR was the method, and the copy in TCRdb shows in-frame clones only, minus some. The sample lists around 250,000 clones, roughly 86% occurring once. The source material was peripheral blood. The receptors were sampled from a woman aged 55-75 years who had recovered from COVID-19.

The chain recombines TRBV5-1 with TRBJ2-7, with D possibly TRBD2 on 5 matching bases. The germline V gene has CDR1 SGHRS and CDR2 YFSETQ. The CDR3 loop spans 14 amino acids. With 2 bases removed from V and 4 bases from J, the gap between germline ends came to 13 bases. In DNA, the CDR3 is TGCGCCAGCAGCTTATCAGCGGTTCTTTACGAGCAGTACTTC. It translates to CASSLSAVLYEQYF.

V gene TRBV29-1 combines with J gene TRBJ2-7, with TRBD1 matching 7 bases. CDR3 length: 18 amino acids. Germline V CDR1 and CDR2: SQVTM, ANQGSEA. The V segment lost 0 bases and the J segment 5 bases; nucleotides outside the gene matches: 19. CDR3 residues: CSVEDLLYRGLIRDEQYF. CDR3 in DNA: TGCAGCGTTGAAGATCTTTTGTACAGGGGATTAATTCGGGACGAGCAGTACTTC.

The chain uses TRBV5-5 and TRBJ2-5, with 9 bases aligning to TRBD1. V trimming: 0 bases; J trimming: 5 bases; junction bases outside the gene matches: 8. The CDR3 sequence is 16 residues long. CDR1 and CDR2 (germline): SGHKS, YYEKEE (reference sequence). CDR3 DNA: TGTGCCAGCAGCTTGGCGGGACAGGGAATTCGGGAGACCCAGTACTTC. It encodes CASSLAGQGIRETQYF.

The rearrangement joins TRBV3-1 (or the pseudogene TRBV3-2) to TRBJ1-1; D perhaps matches TRBD1 (5 bases). The germline V gene encodes CDR1 LGHDT and CDR2 YNNKEL (reference sequence). V was trimmed by 5 bases and J by 3 bases, leaving 13 bases between them. This CDR3 contains 14 residues. The CDR3 is CASSSEKGHTEAFF. The CDR3 DNA is TGTGCCAGCAGCTCAGAGAAGGGGCACACTGAAGCTTTCTTT.

The chain couples TRBV7-2 to TRBJ1-6; 7 nucleotides agree with TRBD1. Per the germline V gene, CDR1 is SGHTA and CDR2 is FQGNSA. The ends lost 1 base at V and 6 bases at J; junction bases unmatched: 3. This CDR3 comprises 15 residues. The CDR3 nucleotides are TGTGCCAGCAGCTTAGAGGGGGCCGGTAATTCACCCCTCCACTTT. This sequence encodes CASSLEGAGNSPLHF.

The chain carries TRBV7-9 and TRBJ1-2, with D perhaps TRBD1 (5 bases). The CDR3 totals 15 residues. Trimming pared 5 bases from V and 7 bases from J, leaving 20 bases between. Looked up from germline, CDR1 is SEHNR and CDR2 is FQNEAQ (reference sequence). The CDR3 region is CASSPHGPSGGGYTF. Written as DNA, the CDR3 is TGTGCCAGCAGCCCCCACGGGCCCTCGGGGGGTGGCTACACCTTC.

A remark on this clone: At one of its ends the junction is not consistent with the germline gene, which may arise from a read error. V is TRBV7-7 and J is TRBJ1-2, with 10 positions matching TRBD1. The germline CDR1 and CDR2 sequences are SSHAT and FNYEAQ (reference sequence). The CDR3 has 15 amino acids. CDR3 amino acids: CASSPGQGDSYGYTF. Here the CDR3 DNA reads TGTGCTAGCAGCCCCGGACAGGGGGACTCCTATGGCTACACCTTC.

The CDR3 loop is CASRDSATNEKLFF. In DNA, the CDR3 is TGTGCCAGCAGAGACTCAGCAACTAATGAAAAACTGTTTTTT. J is TRBJ1-4 and V is TRBV6-5, with D hard to call. Germline assignment: CDR1 MNHEY and CDR2 SVGAGI. The CDR3 has 14 residues. V lost 6 bases, J lost 0 bases, and 8 bases lay in between.

The J gene is TRBJ2-5, the V gene TRBV27; no clear D. V was cut by 5 bases and J by 4 bases, with 14 bases left in between. The CDR3 spans 14 residues. CDR1 and CDR2 from the germline V gene are MNHEY and SMNVEV (reference sequence). The CDR3 sequence: CASSMSSHLETQYF. CDR3 sequence (DNA): TGTGCCAGCAGTATGAGCTCTCATCTAGAGACCCAGTACTTC.

J is TRBJ2-2 and V is TRBV29-1; the match to TRBD2 covers 15 bases. V was clipped by 5 bases and J by 5 bases; unmatched bases: 15. The CDR3 contains 19 residues. Germline V gives CDR1 SQVTM, CDR2 ANQGSEA. The CDR3 nucleotides read TGCAGCGTTTACGAGGGGAGGACTAGCGGGGGGGCCCGAACCGGGGAGCTGTTTTTT. It is translated as CSVYEGRTSGGARTGELFF.

The chain uses TRBV28 and TRBJ2-1; 7 bases line up with TRBD2. Germline trimming cut 5 bases from V and 3 bases from J; bases unmatched to any gene: 7. The CDR3 totals 15 residues. Per germline, CDR1 MDHEN and CDR2 SYDVKM. The CDR3 DNA reads TGTGCCAGCAGTCCAAGCGGGGATTACTACAATGAGCAGTTCTTC. Translation: CASSPSGDYYNEQFF.

The chain combines TRBV28 with TRBJ1-6, with 7 nucleotides matching TRBD1. CDR3 size: 14 residues. The germline V gene has CDR1 MDHEN and CDR2 SYDVKM. V shed 6 bases, J shed 10 bases, and the junction held 9 bases outside the gene matches. The CDR3 loop is CASSPTGDDSPLHF. The DNA of the CDR3 is TGTGCCAGCAGCCCTACAGGGGACGACTCACCCCTCCACTTT.

About this clone: The same CDR3 also results from other DNA sequences found in this sample. This chain joins TRBV7-2 and TRBJ1-2; 8 positions agree with TRBD1. The CDR3 covers 14 residues. Germline CDR1 SGHTA, CDR2 FQGNSA. Trimming took 1 base from V and 2 from J; bases not matched to a gene: 0. The CDR3 here is CASSLGQGNYGYTF. CDR3 coding DNA: TGTGCCAGCAGCTTAGGACAGGGGAACTATGGCTACACCTTC.

This chain joins TRBV4-2 and TRBJ1-6; the D is unclear. Looked up from germline, CDR1 is LGHNA and CDR2 is YNFKEQ. The CDR3 spans 16 residues. V was cut by 0 bases and J by 7 bases, with 13 bases left in between. The CDR3 reads CASSQEPGPQNSPLHF. The CDR3 coding sequence is TGTGCCAGCAGCCAAGAGCCGGGTCCTCAAAATTCACCCCTCCACTTT.

This chain connects TRBV4-1 to TRBJ2-3; D may be TRBD2 (6 bases). The germline gives CDR1 MGHRA, CDR2 YSYEKL. The V end was cut by 6 bases, the J end by 3 bases, with 16 bases between. The CDR3 has 15 amino acids. CDR3 sequence reads: CASRPEGGTTDTQYF. The CDR3 DNA is TGCGCCAGCAGGCCAGAGGGAGGTACTACAGATACGCAGTATTTT.

V is TRBV27 and J is TRBJ1-1, with TRBD1 identical over 9 bases. The CDR3 runs to 12 residues. Per germline, CDR1 MNHEY and CDR2 SMNVEV (reference sequence). With V trimmed by 6 bases and J by 12 bases, 8 bases remained unmatched. CDR3 loop: CASRVGDRVPFF. In DNA form, the CDR3 reads TGTGCCAGCAGGGTGGGGGACAGGGTCCCTTTCTTT.

There are a few counts of this clone. V and J are TRBV4-1 and TRBJ2-3, with 9 bases that match TRBD2. With V trimmed by 0 bases and J by 5 bases, 6 bases remained unmatched. This CDR3 has 16 amino acids. Germline assignment: CDR1 MGHRA and CDR2 YSYEKL. CDR3 in DNA: TGCGCCAGCAGCCAAGAGGGGCGGGGGGGCGTAGATACGCAGTATTTT. Its protein product is CASSQEGRGGVDTQYF.

The V call is TRBV9, the J call TRBJ2-1; D is ambiguous. The CDR3 length is 12 residues. CDR1 is SGDLS, CDR2 YYNGEE, per germline. Trimming left V 0 bases short and J 9 bases short, with 7 bases between. In DNA, the CDR3 is TGTGCCAGCAGCGTAGAGAGGAGTGAGCAGTTCTTC. This codes for CASSVERSEQFF.